What follows are 12 T cell receptor beta chains derived from one specimen sequenced in a study of early T cells in non-severe SARS-CoV-2 infection (dated by TCRdb to about 2021). The library came from 5' RACE. TCRdb records NextSeq 500 as the sequencer. Using fastp at Q25 and MiXCR, TCRdb reprocessed the public reads and kept productive beta chains. Each CDR3 protein gets just one entry, which takes the most common genes and DNA from the rows behind it. The sample yields 35,000 to 45,000 distinct CDR3 sequences; 7.9% were counted once. The ten most abundant clones make up over 10% of the sample. The specimen was whole blood, collected at baseline. These receptors all come from an adult who was a healthcare worker with PCR-confirmed SARS-CoV-2 infection or an uninfected control (not recorded which).

CDR3 loop: CSARPASGGEYEQFF. The CDR3 nucleotides read TGCAGTGCTAGACCGGCTAGCGGGGGGGAATATGAGCAGTTCTTC. The V gene is TRBV20-1, the J gene TRBJ2-1; 12 bases are shared with TRBD2. The CDR3 runs 15 residues. V shed 2 bases and J 8 bases; nucleotides not matched to a gene: 7. Germline V gene sequence: CDR1 DFQATT, CDR2 SNEGSKA (reference sequence).

The chain carries TRBV28 and TRBJ2-7; either TRBD1 or TRBD2 may supply D (7 bases each). V was trimmed by 8 bases and J by 2 bases, leaving 22 bases between them. The CDR3 is 16 residues long. Per germline, CDR1 MDHEN and CDR2 SYDVKM. CDR3 protein: CASSAIGEGAPYEQYF. The CDR3, as DNA: TGTGCCAGCTCTGCGATCGGGGAGGGGGCTCCCTACGAGCAGTACTTC.

This clonotype was counted ten times or more. The chain employs TRBV30 and TRBJ2-7; D is possibly TRBD1 or TRBD2 (5 bases each). Trimming took 0 bases from V and 3 from J, leaving 15 bases between them. The CDR3 consists of 15 residues. Germline-derived CDR1 and CDR2 are GTSNPN and SVGIG (reference sequence). The DNA for the CDR3 is TGTGCCTGGAGTGTACAGGCTAGCCCACTCTACGAGCAGTACTTC. This translates into CAWSVQASPLYEQYF.

In this sample, this clonotype turned up many times. This chain joins TRBV6-5 and TRBJ2-7; tentatively, D is TRBD1 (6 bases). V was trimmed by 5 bases and J by 2 bases, leaving 10 bases between them. This CDR3 region has 13 residues. Germline V gene sequence: CDR1 MNHEY, CDR2 SVGAGI. The CDR3 region has the DNA TGTGCCAGCAGTAGAGGACAGCCCTACGAGCAGTACTTC. Its translation: CASSRGQPYEQYF.

This clonotype was observed many times. V and J are TRBV7-2 and TRBJ2-1; TRBD2 might be the D (7 bases). The CDR3 totals 14 residues. CDR1 and CDR2 from the germline V gene are SGHTA and FQGNSA. The V gene lost 9 bases and the J gene lost 12 bases, with 24 bases spanning the gap. For the CDR3, the DNA is TGTGCCAGTAGAGTAGGGGGGGCCTCAGGGCGGCAGTTCTTC. Protein sequence: CASRVGGASGRQFF.

This clonotype was seen a few times. The J gene is TRBJ2-5, the V gene TRBV21-1; the table gives TRBD1 as D, unverified against the DNA. TRBV21-1 is listed as a pseudogene. There are 15 residues in the CDR3. The CDR3 DNA reads TGTGCCAGCAGCAAAGAGGGGTGGCCACAAGAGACCCAGTACTTC. This translates into CASSKEGWPQETQYF.

This clonotype was observed a handful of times. The J gene is TRBJ2-5, the V gene TRBV20-1; weak D call: TRBD2 (6 bases). There are 13 residues in the CDR3. Germline V gene sequence: CDR1 DFQATT, CDR2 SNEGSKA (reference sequence). Trimming stripped 5 bases from V and 4 bases from J, with 14 bases between. The CDR3 region has the DNA TGCAGTGCTCAAACCGGGGGTGGAGAGACCCAGTACTTC. The encoded protein is CSAQTGGGETQYF.

The V and J genes are TRBV12-2 and TRBJ2-5; TRBD1, the table's D call, lacks a check against the DNA. TRBV12-2 is designated a pseudogene. This CDR3 is 14 amino acids long. CDR3 nucleotide sequence: TGTGCAAGTCGCTATCAGGGGGGACAAGAGACCCAGTACTTC. As protein: CASRYQGGQETQYF.

The chain joins TRBV3-1 to TRBJ2-1; no clear D. V dropped 3 bases and J dropped 10 bases, with 10 bases sitting between them. Germline values: CDR1 LGHDT, CDR2 YNNKEL (reference sequence). CDR3 length equals 12 residues. In DNA form, the CDR3 reads TGTGCCAGCAGCCACCGGCCACACGAGCAGTTCTTC. It translates to CASSHRPHEQFF.

This clonotype was seen repeatedly, ten times or more. This chain uses TRBV20-1 with TRBJ1-5, with TRBD1 as a possible D gene (5 bases). CDR1 DFQATT and CDR2 SNEGSKA come from the germline V gene (reference sequence). The germline V and J ends were trimmed by 6 bases and 1 base, with 13 bases remaining between them. The CDR3 runs to 14 residues. CDR3 bases: TGCAGTGCCGCCGACGGGGGGAGCAATCAGCCCCAGCATTTT. This translates into CSAADGGSNQPQHF.

This clonotype was counted many times. The chain recombines TRBV11-2 with TRBJ2-1; 8 bases map to TRBD1. Trimming cost V 8 bases and J 8 bases; bases outside gene matches: 5. The germline CDR1 and CDR2 sequences are SGHAT and FQNNGV. This CDR3 has 12 amino acids. CDR3 sequence reads: CASLRTGYEQFF. CDR3 coding DNA: TGTGCCAGCTTGAGGACAGGGTATGAGCAGTTCTTC.

V usage is TRBV12-3 or TRBV12-4 and J usage is TRBJ2-7, with D unclear. Trimming cost V 3 bases and J 0 bases, with 12 bases left between them. This CDR3 has 15 amino acids. The CDR3 coding sequence is TGTGCCAGCAGTTTTACCAAGGGAAACTCCTACGAGCAGTACTTC. Its translation: CASSFTKGNSYEQYF.